This T cell receptor beta chain derives from a study of T cells in Graves' hyperthyroidism and ophthalmopathy. What was amplified from RNA transcripts were TCR beta CDR3 regions. The HTBI set primed first-round TCR CDR3 RT-PCR. TCRdb fed the multiplex PCR reads into MiXCR, producing one record per CDR3 protein. The repertoire holds 600,000 or so distinct CDR3 sequences, about 14% seen once, with around 7% in the top ten. With regard to this clonotype: Antigen: not known.

Study-level results: Within blood appeared most thyroid clonotypes that had expanded above 0.001.

A NOSPECS grade of at least 4, a Clinical Activity Score of at least 3 and duration under 3 months were recorded in ophthalmopathy patients. Orbital computed tomography, thyroid ultrasound, serum thyroxine and TRAb, and clinical symptoms together informed the diagnoses. The sequenced sample consisted of blood. The TCR comes from a woman aged 18-29 years with Graves' ophthalmopathy.

The CDR3 DNA reads as TGTGCCACCACGGGACAGGGGGTTAGGAATGAGCAGTTCTTC. It is translated as CATTGQGVRNEQFF. The chain couples TRBV24-1 to TRBJ2-1; 11 nucleotides line up with TRBD1. Germline-derived CDR1 and CDR2 are KGHDR and SFDVKD. This CDR3 has 14 residues. J was trimmed by 7 bases and V by 8 bases; bases with no gene match: 6.